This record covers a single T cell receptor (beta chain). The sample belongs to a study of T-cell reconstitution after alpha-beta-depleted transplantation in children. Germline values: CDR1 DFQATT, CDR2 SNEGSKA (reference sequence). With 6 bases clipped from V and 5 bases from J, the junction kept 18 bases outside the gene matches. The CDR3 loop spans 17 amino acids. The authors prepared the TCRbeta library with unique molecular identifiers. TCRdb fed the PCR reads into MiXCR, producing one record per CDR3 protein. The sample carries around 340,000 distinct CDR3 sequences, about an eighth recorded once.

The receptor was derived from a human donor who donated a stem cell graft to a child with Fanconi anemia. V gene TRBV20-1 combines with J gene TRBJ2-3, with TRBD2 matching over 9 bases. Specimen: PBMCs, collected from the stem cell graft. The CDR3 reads CSARPTLAGAFGDTQYF. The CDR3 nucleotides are TGCAGTGCGCGGCCTACCTTAGCGGGGGCCTTTGGAGATACGCAGTATTTT.